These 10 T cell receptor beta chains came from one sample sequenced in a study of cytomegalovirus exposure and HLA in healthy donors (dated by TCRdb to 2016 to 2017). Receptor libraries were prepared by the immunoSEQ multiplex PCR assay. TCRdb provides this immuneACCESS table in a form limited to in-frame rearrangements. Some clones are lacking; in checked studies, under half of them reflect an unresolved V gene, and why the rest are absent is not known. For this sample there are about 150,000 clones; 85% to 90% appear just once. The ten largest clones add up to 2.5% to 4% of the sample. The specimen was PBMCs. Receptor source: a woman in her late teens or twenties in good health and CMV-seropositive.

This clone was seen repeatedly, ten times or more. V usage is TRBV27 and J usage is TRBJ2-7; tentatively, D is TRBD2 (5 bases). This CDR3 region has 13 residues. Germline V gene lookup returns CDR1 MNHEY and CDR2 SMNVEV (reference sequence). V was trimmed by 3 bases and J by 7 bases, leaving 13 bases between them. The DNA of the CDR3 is TGTGCCAGCAGTTTTGGCGGGTCTTGGGAGCAGTACTTC. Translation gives CASSFGGSWEQYF.

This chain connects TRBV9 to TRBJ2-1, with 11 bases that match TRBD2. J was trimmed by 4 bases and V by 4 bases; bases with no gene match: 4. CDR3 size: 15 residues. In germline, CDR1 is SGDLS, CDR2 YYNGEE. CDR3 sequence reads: CASSTTSGSYNEQFF. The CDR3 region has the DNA TGTGCCAGCAGCACCACTAGCGGGAGTTACAATGAGCAGTTCTTC.

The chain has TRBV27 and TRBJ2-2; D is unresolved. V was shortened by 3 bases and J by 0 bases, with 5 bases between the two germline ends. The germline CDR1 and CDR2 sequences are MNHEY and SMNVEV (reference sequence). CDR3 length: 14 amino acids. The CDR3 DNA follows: TGTGCCAGCAGTTTGGGCCCGAACACCGGGGAGCTGTTTTTT. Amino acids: CASSLGPNTGELFF.

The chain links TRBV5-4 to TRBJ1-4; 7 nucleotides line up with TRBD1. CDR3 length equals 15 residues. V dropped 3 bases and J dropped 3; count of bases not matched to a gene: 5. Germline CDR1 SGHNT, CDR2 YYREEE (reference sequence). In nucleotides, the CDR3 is TGTGCCAGCAGCTCCCAGGGGGGAGCTAATGAAAAACTGTTTTTT. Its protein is CASSSQGGANEKLFF.

In DNA form, the CDR3 reads TGTGCCAGCAGTGCCGGGGGACAGGGGGTTTACGAGCAGTACTTC. This translates into CASSAGGQGVYEQYF. The chain joins TRBV6-1 to TRBJ2-7, with 11 bases fitting TRBD1. The CDR3 is 15 residues long. Trimming removed 4 bases from V and 4 bases from J; junction bases left unmatched: 6. CDR1 is MNHNS, CDR2 SASEGT, per germline.

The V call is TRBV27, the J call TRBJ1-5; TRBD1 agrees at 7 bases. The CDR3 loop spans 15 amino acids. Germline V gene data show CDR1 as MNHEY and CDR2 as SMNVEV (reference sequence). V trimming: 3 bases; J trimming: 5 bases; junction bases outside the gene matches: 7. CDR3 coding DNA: TGTGCCAGCAGTTTGAACAGGGGCGGAGATCAGCCCCAGCATTTT. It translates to CASSLNRGGDQPQHF.

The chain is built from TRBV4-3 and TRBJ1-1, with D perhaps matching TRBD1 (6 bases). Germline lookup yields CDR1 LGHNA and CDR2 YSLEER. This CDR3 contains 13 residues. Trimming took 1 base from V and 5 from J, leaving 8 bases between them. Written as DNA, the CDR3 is TGCGCCAGCAGCCAAGTTCAGGGGACTGAAGCTTTCTTT. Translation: CASSQVQGTEAFF.

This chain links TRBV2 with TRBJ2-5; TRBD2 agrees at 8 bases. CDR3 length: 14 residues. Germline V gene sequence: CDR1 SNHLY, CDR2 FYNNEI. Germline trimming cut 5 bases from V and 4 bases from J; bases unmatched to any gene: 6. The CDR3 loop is CASSKGTRGETQYF. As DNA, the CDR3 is TGTGCCAGCAGTAAGGGGACTAGGGGAGAGACCCAGTACTTC.

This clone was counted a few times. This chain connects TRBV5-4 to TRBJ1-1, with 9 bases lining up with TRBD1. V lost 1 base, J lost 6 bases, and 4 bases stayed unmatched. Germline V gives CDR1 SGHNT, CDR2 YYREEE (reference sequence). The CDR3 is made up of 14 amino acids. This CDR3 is CASSLTGGAPEAFF. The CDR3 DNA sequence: TGTGCCAGCAGCTTGACAGGGGGCGCCCCTGAAGCTTTCTTT.

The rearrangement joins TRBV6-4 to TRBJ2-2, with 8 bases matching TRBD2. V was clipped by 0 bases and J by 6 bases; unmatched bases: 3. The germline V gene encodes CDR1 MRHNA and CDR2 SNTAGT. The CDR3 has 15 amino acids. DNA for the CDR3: TGTGCCAGCAGTGACTCGAGCGGGAGTCCCGGGGAGCTGTTTTTT. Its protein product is CASSDSSGSPGELFF.